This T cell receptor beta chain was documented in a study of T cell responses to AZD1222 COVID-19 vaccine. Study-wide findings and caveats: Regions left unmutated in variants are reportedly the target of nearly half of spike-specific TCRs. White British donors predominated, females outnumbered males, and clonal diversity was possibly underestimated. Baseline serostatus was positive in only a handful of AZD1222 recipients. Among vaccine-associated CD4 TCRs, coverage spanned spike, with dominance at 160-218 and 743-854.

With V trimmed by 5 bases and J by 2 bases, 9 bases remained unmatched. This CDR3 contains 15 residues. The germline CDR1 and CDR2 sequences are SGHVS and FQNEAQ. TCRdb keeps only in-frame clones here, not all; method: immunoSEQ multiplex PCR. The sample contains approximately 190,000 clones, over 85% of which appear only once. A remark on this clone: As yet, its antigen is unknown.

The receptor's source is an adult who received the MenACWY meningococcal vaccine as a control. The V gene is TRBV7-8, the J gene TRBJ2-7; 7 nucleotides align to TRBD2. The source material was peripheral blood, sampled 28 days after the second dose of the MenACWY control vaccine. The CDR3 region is CASSPSGDFTYEQYF. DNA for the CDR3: TGTGCCAGCAGCCCGAGCGGGGATTTCACCTACGAGCAGTACTTC.